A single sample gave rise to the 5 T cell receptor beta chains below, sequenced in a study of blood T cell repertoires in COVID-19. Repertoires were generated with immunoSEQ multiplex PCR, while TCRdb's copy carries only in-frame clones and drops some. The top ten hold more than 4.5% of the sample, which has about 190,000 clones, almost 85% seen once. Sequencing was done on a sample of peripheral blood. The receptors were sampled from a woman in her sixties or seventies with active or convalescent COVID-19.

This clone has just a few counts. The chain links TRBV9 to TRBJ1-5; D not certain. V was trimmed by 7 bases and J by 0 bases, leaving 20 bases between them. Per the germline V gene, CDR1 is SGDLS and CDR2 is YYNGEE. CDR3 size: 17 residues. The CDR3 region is CASPPAAIDYSNQPQHF. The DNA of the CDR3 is TGTGCCAGCCCCCCCGCAGCGATAGACTATAGCAATCAGCCCCAGCATTTT.

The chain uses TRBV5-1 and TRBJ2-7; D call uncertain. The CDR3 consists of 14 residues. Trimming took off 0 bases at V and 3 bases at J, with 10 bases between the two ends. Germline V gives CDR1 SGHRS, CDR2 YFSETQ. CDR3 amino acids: CASSLGGNGYEQYF. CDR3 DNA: TGCGCCAGCAGCTTGGGAGGTAACGGCTACGAGCAGTACTTC.

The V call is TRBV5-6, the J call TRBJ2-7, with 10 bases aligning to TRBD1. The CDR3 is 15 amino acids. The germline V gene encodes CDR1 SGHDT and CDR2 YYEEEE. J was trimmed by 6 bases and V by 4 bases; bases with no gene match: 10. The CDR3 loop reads CASSLSGQGGTEQYF. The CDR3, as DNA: TGTGCCAGCAGCCTATCTGGACAGGGGGGGACCGAGCAGTACTTC. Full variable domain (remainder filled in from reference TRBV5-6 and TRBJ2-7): DAGVTQSPTHLIKTRGQQVTLRCSPKSGHDTVSWYQQALGQGPQFIFQYYEEEERQRGNFPDRFSGHQFPNYSSELNVNALLLGDSALYLCASSLSGQGGTEQYFGPGTRLTVT.

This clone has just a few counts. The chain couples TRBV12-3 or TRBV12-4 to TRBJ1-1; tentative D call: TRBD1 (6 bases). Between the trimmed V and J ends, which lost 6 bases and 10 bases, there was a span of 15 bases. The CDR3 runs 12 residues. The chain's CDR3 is CASSPIQGPAFF. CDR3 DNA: TGTGCCAGCAGCCCAATACAGGGACCAGCTTTCTTT.

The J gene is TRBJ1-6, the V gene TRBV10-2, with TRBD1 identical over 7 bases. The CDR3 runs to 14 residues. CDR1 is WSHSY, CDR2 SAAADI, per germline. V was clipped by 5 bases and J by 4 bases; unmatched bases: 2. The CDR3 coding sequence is TGCGCCAGCAGTCGACAGGGATATAATTCACCCCTCCACTTT. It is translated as CASSRQGYNSPLHF.